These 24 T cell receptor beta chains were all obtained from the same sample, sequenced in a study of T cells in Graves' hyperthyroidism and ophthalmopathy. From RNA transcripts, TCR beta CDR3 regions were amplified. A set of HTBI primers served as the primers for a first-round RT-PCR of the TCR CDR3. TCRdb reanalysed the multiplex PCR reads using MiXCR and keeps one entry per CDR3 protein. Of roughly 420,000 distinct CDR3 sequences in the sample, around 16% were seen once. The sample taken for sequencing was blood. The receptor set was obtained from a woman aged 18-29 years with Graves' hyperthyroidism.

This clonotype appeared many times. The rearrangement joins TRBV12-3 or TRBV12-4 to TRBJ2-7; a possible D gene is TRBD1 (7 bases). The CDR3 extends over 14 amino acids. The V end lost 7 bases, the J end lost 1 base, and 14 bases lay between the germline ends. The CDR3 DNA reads TGTGCCAGCACCACCAGGGGGGCGTCCTACGAGCAGTACTTC. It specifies CASTTRGASYEQYF.

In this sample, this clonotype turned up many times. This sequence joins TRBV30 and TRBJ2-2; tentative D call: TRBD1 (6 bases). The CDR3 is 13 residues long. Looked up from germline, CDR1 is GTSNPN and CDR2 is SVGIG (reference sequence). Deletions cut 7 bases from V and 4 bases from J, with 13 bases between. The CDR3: CASGHPSTGELFF. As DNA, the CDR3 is TGTGCCTCGGGACACCCGAGCACCGGGGAGCTGTTTTTT.

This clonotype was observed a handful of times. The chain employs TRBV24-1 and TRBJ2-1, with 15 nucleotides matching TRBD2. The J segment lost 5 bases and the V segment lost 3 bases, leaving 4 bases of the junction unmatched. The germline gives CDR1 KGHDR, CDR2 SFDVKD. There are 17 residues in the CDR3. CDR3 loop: CATSDRTSGGAHNEQFF. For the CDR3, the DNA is TGTGCCACCAGTGATAGGACTAGCGGGGGGGCCCACAATGAGCAGTTCTTC.

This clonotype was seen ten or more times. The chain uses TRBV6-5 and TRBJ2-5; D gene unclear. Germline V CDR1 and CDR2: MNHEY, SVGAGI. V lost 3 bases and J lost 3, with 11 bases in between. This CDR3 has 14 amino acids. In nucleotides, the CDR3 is TGTGCCAGCAGTTATGGGCCTACCGAAGAGACCCAGTACTTC. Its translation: CASSYGPTEETQYF.

In DNA, the CDR3 is TGTGCCAGCAGCTTAAATGGTCCGGGGTCCCGGTCACCCCTCCACTTT. Amino acids: CASSLNGPGSRSPLHF. This sequence joins TRBV7-3 and TRBJ1-6; D gene unclear. The CDR3 totals 16 residues. V lost 1 base and J lost 10, with 17 bases in between. Germline CDR1 SGHTA, CDR2 FQGTGA.

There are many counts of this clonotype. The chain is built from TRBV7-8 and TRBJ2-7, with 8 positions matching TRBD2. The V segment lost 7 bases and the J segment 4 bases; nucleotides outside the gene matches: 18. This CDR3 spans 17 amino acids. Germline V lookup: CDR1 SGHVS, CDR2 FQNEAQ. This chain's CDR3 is CASIPMRGAGSRYEQYF. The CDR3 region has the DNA TGTGCCAGCATACCGATGCGGGGGGCGGGGAGCCGTTACGAGCAGTACTTC.

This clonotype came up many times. As DNA, the CDR3 is TGTGCCAGCAGTCCCGCCGGACAATATAGCAATCAGCCCCAGCATTTT. As protein: CASSPAGQYSNQPQHF. The rearrangement joins TRBV6-1 to TRBJ1-5, with D perhaps TRBD1 (5 bases). The CDR3 contains 16 residues. V was cut by 5 bases and J by 0 bases, with 14 bases left in between. Germline V gene lookup returns CDR1 MNHNS and CDR2 SASEGT.

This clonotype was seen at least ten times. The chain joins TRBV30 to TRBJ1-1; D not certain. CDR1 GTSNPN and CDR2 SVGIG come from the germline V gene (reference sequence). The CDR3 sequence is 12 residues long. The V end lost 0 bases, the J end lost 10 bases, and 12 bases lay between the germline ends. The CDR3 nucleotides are TGTGCCTGGAGTGTACCCGGCCCCGGAGCTTTCTTT. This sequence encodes CAWSVPGPGAFF.

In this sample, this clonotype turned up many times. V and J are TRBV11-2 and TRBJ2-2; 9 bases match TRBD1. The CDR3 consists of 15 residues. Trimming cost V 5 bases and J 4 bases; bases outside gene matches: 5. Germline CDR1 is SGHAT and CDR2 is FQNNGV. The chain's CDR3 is CASSTGTGSTGELFF. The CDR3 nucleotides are TGTGCCAGCAGCACTGGGACAGGGAGCACCGGGGAGCTGTTTTTT. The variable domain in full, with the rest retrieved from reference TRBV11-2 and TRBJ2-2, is EAGVAQSPRYKIIEKRQSVAFWCNPISGHATLYWYQQILGQGPKLLIQFQNNGVVDDSQLPKDRFSAERLKGVDSTLKIQPAKLEDSAVYLCASSTGTGSTGELFFGEGSRLTVL.

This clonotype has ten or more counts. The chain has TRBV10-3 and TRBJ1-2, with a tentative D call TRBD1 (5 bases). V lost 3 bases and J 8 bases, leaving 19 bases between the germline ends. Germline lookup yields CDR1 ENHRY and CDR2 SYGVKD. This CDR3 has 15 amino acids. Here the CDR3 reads CAISEGASGLRGYTF. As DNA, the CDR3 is TGTGCCATCAGTGAAGGGGCCAGCGGTTTACGGGGCTACACCTTC.

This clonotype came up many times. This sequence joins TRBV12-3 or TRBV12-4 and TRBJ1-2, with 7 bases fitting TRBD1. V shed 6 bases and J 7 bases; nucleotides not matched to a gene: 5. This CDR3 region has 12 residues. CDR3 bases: TGTGCCAGCAGGAGACAGGGCGGTGGCTACACCTTC. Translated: CASRRQGGGYTF.

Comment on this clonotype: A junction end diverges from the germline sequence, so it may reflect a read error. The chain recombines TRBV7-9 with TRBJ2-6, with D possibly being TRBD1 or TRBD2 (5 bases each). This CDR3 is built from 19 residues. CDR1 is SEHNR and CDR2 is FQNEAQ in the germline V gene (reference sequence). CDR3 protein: CASTLATVGKTTGANVLTF. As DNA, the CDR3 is TGTGCCAGCACCTTAGCGACAGTAGGGAAAACTACTGGGGCCAACGTCCTGACTTTC.

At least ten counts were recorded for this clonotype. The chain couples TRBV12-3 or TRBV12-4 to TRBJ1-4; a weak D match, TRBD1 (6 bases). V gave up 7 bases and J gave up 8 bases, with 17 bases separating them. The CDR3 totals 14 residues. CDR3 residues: CASKRLGAQEKLFF. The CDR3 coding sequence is TGTGCCAGCAAAAGGTTGGGGGCTCAGGAAAAACTGTTTTTT.

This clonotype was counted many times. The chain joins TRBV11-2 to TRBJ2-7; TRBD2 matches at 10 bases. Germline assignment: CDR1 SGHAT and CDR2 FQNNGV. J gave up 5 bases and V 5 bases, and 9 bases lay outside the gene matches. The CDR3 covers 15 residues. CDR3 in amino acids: CASSRQAGGPNEQYF. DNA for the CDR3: TGTGCCAGCAGCCGCCAAGCGGGAGGGCCTAACGAGCAGTACTTC.

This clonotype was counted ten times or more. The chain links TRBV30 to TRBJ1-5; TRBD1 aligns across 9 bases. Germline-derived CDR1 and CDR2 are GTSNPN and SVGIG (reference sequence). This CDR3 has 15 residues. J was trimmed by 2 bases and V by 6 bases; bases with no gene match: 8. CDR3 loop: CACLPGQGCNQPQHF. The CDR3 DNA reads TGTGCCTGCTTACCGGGACAGGGATGCAATCAGCCCCAGCATTTT.

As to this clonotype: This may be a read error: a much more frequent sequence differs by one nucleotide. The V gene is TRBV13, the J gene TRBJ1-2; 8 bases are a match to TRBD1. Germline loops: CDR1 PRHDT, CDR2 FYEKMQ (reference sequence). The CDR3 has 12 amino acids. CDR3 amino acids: CAGSTLDRGYTF. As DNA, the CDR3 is TGTGCCGGCAGCACCCTTGACAGGGGATACACCTTC. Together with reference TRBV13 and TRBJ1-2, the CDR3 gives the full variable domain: AAGVIQSPRHLIKEKRETATLKCYPIPRHDTVYWYQQGPGQDPQFLISFYEKMQSDKGSIPDRFSAQQFSDYHSELNMSSLELGDSALYFCAGSTLDRGYTFGSGTRLTVV.

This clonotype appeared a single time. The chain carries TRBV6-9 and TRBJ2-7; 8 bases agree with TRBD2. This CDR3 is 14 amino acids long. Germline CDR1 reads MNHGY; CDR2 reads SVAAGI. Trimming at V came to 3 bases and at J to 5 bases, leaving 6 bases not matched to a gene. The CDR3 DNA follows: TGTGCCAGCAGTTACGGGTCCGGGAGGGACGAGCAGTACTTC. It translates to CASSYGSGRDEQYF.

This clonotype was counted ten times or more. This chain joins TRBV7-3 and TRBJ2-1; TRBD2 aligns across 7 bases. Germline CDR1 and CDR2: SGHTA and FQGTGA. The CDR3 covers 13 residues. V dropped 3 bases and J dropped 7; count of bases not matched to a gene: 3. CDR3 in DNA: TGTGCCAGCAGCTTGATCGGGGGGAATGAGCAGTTCTTC. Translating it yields CASSLIGGNEQFF.

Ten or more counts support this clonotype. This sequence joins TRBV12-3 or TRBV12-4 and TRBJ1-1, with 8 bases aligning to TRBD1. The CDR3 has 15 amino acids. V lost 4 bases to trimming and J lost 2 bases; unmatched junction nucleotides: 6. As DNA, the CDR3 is TGTGCCAGCAGTTCCAGGACAGGGATTAACACTGAAGCTTTCTTT. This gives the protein CASSSRTGINTEAFF.

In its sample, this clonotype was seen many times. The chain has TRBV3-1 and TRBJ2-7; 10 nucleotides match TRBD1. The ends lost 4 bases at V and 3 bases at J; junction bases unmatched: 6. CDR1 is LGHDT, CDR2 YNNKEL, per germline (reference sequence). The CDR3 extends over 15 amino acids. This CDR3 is CASSPGTGVGYEQYF. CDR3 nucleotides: TGTGCCAGCAGCCCTGGGACAGGGGTTGGCTACGAGCAGTACTTC.

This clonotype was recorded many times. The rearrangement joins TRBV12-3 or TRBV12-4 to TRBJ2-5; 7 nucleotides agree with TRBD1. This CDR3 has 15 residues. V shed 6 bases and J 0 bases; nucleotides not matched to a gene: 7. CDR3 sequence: CASSIGTANQETQYF. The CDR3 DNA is TGTGCCAGCAGCATCGGGACAGCGAACCAAGAGACCCAGTACTTC.

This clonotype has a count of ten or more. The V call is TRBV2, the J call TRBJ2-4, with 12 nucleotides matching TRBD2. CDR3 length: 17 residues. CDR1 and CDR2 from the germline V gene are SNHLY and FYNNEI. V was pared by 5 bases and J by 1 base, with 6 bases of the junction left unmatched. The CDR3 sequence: CASSPSTSGGAKNIQYF. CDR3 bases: TGTGCCAGCAGTCCCAGTACTAGCGGGGGGGCCAAAAACATTCAGTACTTC.

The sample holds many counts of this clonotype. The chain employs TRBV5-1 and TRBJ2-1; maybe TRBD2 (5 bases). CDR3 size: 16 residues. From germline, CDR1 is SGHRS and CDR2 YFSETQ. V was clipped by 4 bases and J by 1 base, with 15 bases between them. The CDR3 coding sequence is TGCGCCAGCAGCCCCGGGGAGCGGCCTTCCTACAATGAGCAGTTCTTC. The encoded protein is CASSPGERPSYNEQFF.

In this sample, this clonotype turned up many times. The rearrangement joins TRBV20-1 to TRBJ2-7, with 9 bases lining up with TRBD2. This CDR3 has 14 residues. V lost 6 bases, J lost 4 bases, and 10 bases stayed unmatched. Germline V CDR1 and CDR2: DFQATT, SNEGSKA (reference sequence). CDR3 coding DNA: TGCAGTGCGAAGAGAGATGCGGGAGGGTACGAGCAGTACTTC. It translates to CSAKRDAGGYEQYF.